The 29 T cell receptor beta chains listed next were all sequenced from one sample in a study of T-cell reconstitution after alpha-beta-depleted transplantation in children. TCRbeta library preparation incorporated unique molecular identifiers. In TCRdb, the PCR reads were re-called with MiXCR into one record per CDR3 protein. The data hold approximately 240,000 distinct CDR3 sequences, with 9.7% observed a single time. This sample comprised PBMCs from the stem cell graft donor, obtained from the stem cell graft. All receptors derive from a human donor who donated a stem cell graft to a child with SCID.

This clonotype was recorded at least ten times. The chain combines TRBV28 with TRBJ2-7, with D possibly TRBD1 on 6 matching bases. V lost 5 bases to trimming and J lost 3 bases, with 11 bases between them. This CDR3 region has 13 residues. Germline CDR1 MDHEN, CDR2 SYDVKM. CDR3 loop: CASSPGTNYEQYF. Written as DNA, the CDR3 is TGTGCCAGCAGTCCCGGGACAAACTACGAGCAGTACTTC.

This clonotype was found once. This rearrangement joins TRBV20-1 to TRBJ1-1; 8 bases align to TRBD1. With V trimmed by 3 bases and J by 2 bases, 11 bases remained unmatched. Germline V gene sequence: CDR1 DFQATT, CDR2 SNEGSKA (reference sequence). The CDR3 loop spans 16 amino acids. DNA of the CDR3: TGCAGTGCTAGCCTCGACAGGGGTTGGCTCAACACTGAAGCTTTCTTT. As protein: CSASLDRGWLNTEAFF.

This clonotype appeared many times. The chain carries TRBV7-2 and TRBJ2-7; D unresolved. Trimming cost V 0 bases and J 2 bases, with 14 bases left between them. CDR3 size: 16 residues. The V gene's germline CDR1 is SGHTA and CDR2 FQGNSA. The chain's CDR3 is CASSLADGRAPYEQYF. The CDR3, as DNA: TGTGCCAGCAGCTTAGCGGATGGACGGGCCCCCTACGAGCAGTACTTC.

This clonotype was recorded many times. The rearrangement joins TRBV5-1 to TRBJ2-7; maybe TRBD1 (5 bases). The CDR3 runs 15 residues. Germline CDR1 and CDR2: SGHRS and YFSETQ. Trimming cost V 1 base and J 1 base, with 12 bases left between them. The chain's CDR3 is CASSLNQGRSYEQYF. The CDR3 DNA sequence: TGCGCCAGCAGCTTGAATCAGGGCCGTTCCTACGAGCAGTACTTC.

This clonotype was recorded at least ten times. The chain is built from TRBV29-1 and TRBJ1-2, with D unresolved. Trimming removed 6 bases from V and 2 bases from J, with 7 bases in between. CDR3 length equals 11 residues. From germline, CDR1 is SQVTM and CDR2 ANQGSEA. The CDR3 DNA is TGCAGCGTCCAGGTCAACTATGGCTACACCTTC. Its translation is CSVQVNYGYTF.

This clonotype was picked up many times. V is TRBV5-6 and J is TRBJ2-5, with unresolved D. Germline CDR1 and CDR2: SGHDT and YYEEEE. V was pared by 1 base and J by 5 bases, with 6 bases between. The CDR3 covers 12 residues. The CDR3 DNA reads as TGTGCCAGCAGCTTGTCAGCCGAGACCCAGTACTTC. Protein: CASSLSAETQYF.

The sample holds a few counts of this clonotype. This rearrangement joins TRBV4-3 to TRBJ2-7, with TRBD1 identical over 7 bases. The ends lost 2 bases at V and 6 bases at J; junction bases unmatched: 7. Germline CDR1 reads LGHNA; CDR2 reads YSLEER. The CDR3 spans 14 residues. For the CDR3, the DNA is TGCGCCAGCAGCCAAACCATGACAGGGTCCGAGCAGTACTTC. This sequence encodes CASSQTMTGSEQYF.

This clonotype was observed many times. CDR3 nucleotide sequence: TGCAGTGCTAGCCCCCCAAACACGGAAAAACTGTTTTTT. Amino acids: CSASPPNTEKLFF. The chain employs TRBV20-1 and TRBJ1-4, with D uncertain. The germline gives CDR1 DFQATT, CDR2 SNEGSKA (reference sequence). Trimming left V 3 bases short and J 8 bases short, with 13 bases between. This CDR3 contains 13 residues.

This clonotype has a handful of counts. This chain uses TRBV4-1 with TRBJ2-1; 8 bases fit TRBD2. This CDR3 region has 18 residues. CDR1 MGHRA and CDR2 YSYEKL come from the germline V gene. V lost 0 bases to trimming and J lost 3 bases; unmatched junction nucleotides: 10. CDR3 DNA sequence: TGCGCCAGCAGCCAAGATACTGGGCCTAGCGGGTTCTACAATGAGCAGTTCTTC. It encodes CASSQDTGPSGFYNEQFF.

Ten or more counts support this clonotype. The chain has TRBV20-1 and TRBJ2-7; D tentatively fits TRBD1 or TRBD2 (5 bases each). The CDR3 length is 13 residues. Trimming took 6 bases from V and 1 from J, leaving 13 bases between them. Germline CDR1 is DFQATT and CDR2 is SNEGSKA (reference sequence). Here the CDR3 DNA reads TGCAGTGCCCCGGGGCCATCTTCCTACGAGCAGTACTTC. Translated, it gives CSAPGPSSYEQYF.

This clonotype occurred many times. This sequence joins TRBV5-1 and TRBJ1-2; 9 bases are a match to TRBD1. The trim removed 4 bases at V and 5 bases at J, leaving 9 bases unmatched. CDR1 is SGHRS, CDR2 YFSETQ, per germline. The CDR3 consists of 15 residues. The CDR3 protein is CASSAGQGYSYGYTF. The CDR3 DNA reads as TGCGCCAGCAGCGCGGGACAGGGATATTCTTATGGCTACACCTTC.

The table lists this clonotype with many counts. The chain carries TRBV5-1 and TRBJ1-2; 7 nucleotides align to TRBD1. J lost 0 bases, V lost 4 bases, and 6 bases had no gene match. The CDR3 loop spans 15 amino acids. Germline assignment: CDR1 SGHRS and CDR2 YFSETQ. The CDR3 coding sequence is TGCGCCAGCAGCCTACAGGGGACGGCTAACTATGGCTACACCTTC. Residues: CASSLQGTANYGYTF.

This clonotype was seen many times. This chain uses TRBV19 with TRBJ2-5; TRBD2 matches at 10 bases. This CDR3 has 14 amino acids. The V gene end was trimmed by 5 bases and the J gene end by 6 bases; junction bases not matched to a gene: 6. Germline V gene lookup returns CDR1 LNHDA and CDR2 SQIVND (reference sequence). The DNA of the CDR3 is TGTGCCAGTAGTCCAGGGACTAGCGTGCAGACCCAGTACTTC. This encodes CASSPGTSVQTQYF. The full variable domain, its missing parts supplied by reference TRBV19 and TRBJ2-5, is DGGITQSPKYLFRKEGQNVTLSCEQNLNHDAMYWYRQDPGQGLRLIYYSQIVNDFQKGDIAEGYSVSREKKESFPLTVTSAQKNPTAFYLCASSPGTSVQTQYFGPGTRLLVL.

This clonotype was detected many times. J is TRBJ2-1 and V is TRBV20-1; D perhaps matches TRBD1 (6 bases). Trimming removed 5 bases at V and 3 bases at J, with 11 bases between. This CDR3 comprises 13 residues. CDR1 is DFQATT, CDR2 SNEGSKA, per germline (reference sequence). CDR3 DNA: TGCAGTGCTTGGGGGCCTTTCTACAATGAGCAGTTCTTC. Encoded protein: CSAWGPFYNEQFF.

The gene calls are TRBV5-6 and TRBJ2-3; TRBD1 matches at 8 bases. CDR1 is SGHDT, CDR2 YYEEEE, per germline. Trimming removed 2 bases from V and 2 bases from J; junction bases left unmatched: 7. There are 16 residues in the CDR3. The CDR3 reads CASSLYGTGATDTQYF. As DNA, the CDR3 is TGTGCCAGCAGCTTATATGGGACAGGAGCCACAGATACGCAGTATTTT.

As regards this clonotype: Just one base apart from a much larger clone, this may be a read error. This rearrangement joins TRBV20-1 to TRBJ2-5; D is undetermined. The V gene lost 2 bases and the J gene lost 5 bases, with 3 bases spanning the gap. This CDR3 has 10 residues. CDR1 and CDR2 from the germline V gene are DFQATT and SNEGSKA (reference sequence). The CDR3 DNA follows: TGCAGTGCTAGATGGGAGACCCAGTACTTC. This encodes CSARWETQYF.

This clonotype came up many times. The chain couples TRBV4-1 to TRBJ1-1, with 9 positions matching TRBD1. This CDR3 contains 14 residues. Germline CDR1 is MGHRA and CDR2 is YSYEKL. After removal of 4 bases from V and 0 bases from J, the junction contained 0 bases not matched to a gene. DNA for the CDR3: TGCGCCAGCAGCCGGACAGGGGTGAACACTGAAGCTTTCTTT. Its protein is CASSRTGVNTEAFF.

This clonotype was seen repeatedly, ten times or more. The junction does not match germline at one end; this may be a read error. V is TRBV18 and J is TRBJ1-1, with D possibly matching TRBD1 (6 bases). The CDR3 loop spans 14 amino acids. Germline CDR1 and CDR2: KGHSH and LQKENI. The CDR3 sequence: CASSPGQVNTEAFF. CDR3 in DNA: TGCGCCAGCAGCCCGGGACAAGTGAACACTGAAGCTTTCTTT.

This clonotype was found many times. The V call is TRBV28, the J call TRBJ1-4, with D unresolved. V lost 5 bases to trimming and J lost 4 bases, with 11 bases between them. In germline, CDR1 is MDHEN, CDR2 SYDVKM. This CDR3 region has 14 residues. CDR3 DNA: TGTGCCAGCAGTCCGGCGGGGAGTAATGAAAAACTGTTTTTT. This translates into CASSPAGSNEKLFF.

This clonotype has a count of ten or more. V is TRBV20-1 and J is TRBJ2-3; possible D gene TRBD1, 6 bases. The germline V gene encodes CDR1 DFQATT and CDR2 SNEGSKA (reference sequence). Trimming shortened V by 6 bases and J by 0 bases, and 19 bases separated the two germline ends. The CDR3 extends over 16 amino acids. The CDR3 region has the DNA TGCAGTGCACCACACGTGGGGGCCCCCAGCACAGATACGCAGTATTTT. It translates to CSAPHVGAPSTDTQYF.

This clonotype was detected many times. The V gene is TRBV12-3 or TRBV12-4, the J gene TRBJ2-2, with TRBD1 as a possible D gene (6 bases). V was pared by 5 bases and J by 0 bases, with 13 bases between. The CDR3 covers 16 residues. CDR3 in DNA: TGTGCCAGCAGTACCGACAGGCTACCGAACACCGGGGAGCTGTTTTTT. Translation gives CASSTDRLPNTGELFF.

There are many counts of this clonotype. J is TRBJ1-2 and V is TRBV20-1, with D uncertain. Per germline, CDR1 DFQATT and CDR2 SNEGSKA (reference sequence). The ends were cut back, 5 bases at V and 2 bases at J, with 9 bases in the middle. The CDR3 has 12 amino acids. The chain's CDR3 is CSAAGENYGYTF. As DNA, the CDR3 is TGCAGTGCTGCGGGAGAGAACTATGGCTACACCTTC.

To note about this clonotype: A much larger clone differs from this one at a single base, so this may be a read error. The chain recombines TRBV7-2 with TRBJ2-7, with 11 bases identical to TRBD2. The CDR3 loop spans 16 amino acids. V gave up 3 bases and J gave up 8 bases; unmatched junction bases: 12. CDR1 and CDR2 (germline): SGHTA, FQGNSA. The CDR3 spells CASSLGGTSGMYKQYF. The CDR3 DNA reads TGTGCCAGCAGCTTGGGAGGGACTAGCGGAATGTACAAGCAGTACTTC.

This clonotype was detected once. The chain carries TRBV4-2 and TRBJ1-6; no reliable D call. The germline V gene encodes CDR1 LGHNA and CDR2 YNFKEQ. CDR3 length: 15 residues. The V end was cut by 4 bases, the J end by 13 bases, with 20 bases between. The CDR3 is CASSRDGISTSPLHF. CDR3 DNA sequence: TGTGCCAGCAGCCGGGATGGGATATCAACTTCCCCCCTCCACTTT.

This clonotype has a count of ten or more. The chain recombines TRBV5-1 with TRBJ1-1; no reliable D call. Germline assignment: CDR1 SGHRS and CDR2 YFSETQ. CDR3 size: 14 residues. Trimming stripped 4 bases from V and 0 bases from J, with 10 bases between. The CDR3 DNA sequence: TGCGCCAGCAGCCACCGGACGGTGAACACTGAAGCTTTCTTT. This sequence encodes CASSHRTVNTEAFF.

This clonotype was found many times. V is TRBV10-3 and J is TRBJ1-5; no firm D call. The CDR3 contains 13 residues. Deletions cut 0 bases from V and 2 bases from J, with 2 bases between. Germline V lookup: CDR1 ENHRY, CDR2 SYGVKD. In DNA form, the CDR3 reads TGTGCCATCAGTGAGTCCCGCAATCAGCCCCAGCATTTT. Translation: CAISESRNQPQHF.

This clonotype was seen ten or more times. CDR3 nucleotide sequence: TGTGCCAGCAGTCTCAGGAGGGGGCCCGAGCAGTACTTC. Translated, it gives CASSLRRGPEQYF. The rearrangement uses TRBV27 and TRBJ2-7; TRBD1 is a possible D gene (7 bases). The length of the CDR3 is 13 residues. The germline gives CDR1 MNHEY, CDR2 SMNVEV (reference sequence). Trimming left V 5 bases short and J 6 bases short, with 14 bases between.

Many counts were recorded for this clonotype. The chain employs TRBV27 and TRBJ2-2; D is unresolved. This CDR3 contains 15 residues. V lost 2 bases and J 0 bases, leaving 7 bases between the germline ends. Per germline, CDR1 MNHEY and CDR2 SMNVEV (reference sequence). The CDR3 coding sequence is TGTGCCAGCAGTTTAATGGGCGCGAACACCGGGGAGCTGTTTTTT. It specifies CASSLMGANTGELFF.

The CDR3 DNA reads TGTGCCAGCAGCTTCCTGACTAGCGCCAAAAACATTCAGTACTTC. This sequence encodes CASSFLTSAKNIQYF. J is TRBJ2-4 and V is TRBV5-6, with TRBD2 matching 7 bases. The J segment lost 1 base and the V segment lost 2 bases, leaving 3 bases of the junction unmatched. CDR3 length equals 15 residues. Per germline, CDR1 SGHDT and CDR2 YYEEEE.